The 13 T cell receptor beta chains in this list originate from one sample, sequenced in a study of post-analysis software for immune sequencing data. General study points: Compared with controls, patients had more of about 5 TRBV segments, including TRBV5-6, TRBV5-1 and TRBV20-1.

Their antigens remain unidentified. The TCR beta cDNA libraries carried unique molecular identifiers. TCRdb fed the PCR reads into MiXCR, producing one record per CDR3 protein. The sample records under 200,000 distinct CDR3 sequences, over 25% being singletons. Sequencing used blood. The receptors here all came from a girl aged 2-17 years with multiple sclerosis.

This chain links TRBV6-5 with TRBJ1-4; a possible D gene is TRBD1 (6 bases). The CDR3 sequence is 12 residues long. V lost 5 bases to trimming and J lost 6 bases, with 7 bases between them. CDR1 MNHEY and CDR2 SVGAGI come from the germline V gene. Here the CDR3 DNA reads TGTGCCAGCAGTAGGGGGGATGAAAAACTGTTTTTT. This translates into CASSRGDEKLFF.

About this clonotype: Given a much more abundant clone one base away, this may be a read error. The rearrangement uses TRBV6-1 and TRBJ1-1; D remains ambiguous. Germline V lookup: CDR1 MNHNS, CDR2 SASEGT. The CDR3 is made up of 15 amino acids. V gave up 4 bases and J gave up 5 bases, with 17 bases separating them. This CDR3 reads CASSGRPEGGTEAFF. The CDR3 region has the DNA TGTGCCAGCAGTGGACGCCCCGAGGGCGGAACTGAAGCTTTCTTT.

This clonotype was recorded a few times. The V gene is TRBV11-2, the J gene TRBJ1-1, with 8 nucleotides matching TRBD1. The CDR3 has 13 amino acids. CDR1 and CDR2 from the germline V gene are SGHAT and FQNNGV. After removal of 5 bases from V and 10 bases from J, the junction contained 9 bases not matched to a gene. CDR3 DNA: TGTGCCAGCAGCACGATAACAGGGGGTTCAGCTTTCTTT. Encoded protein: CASSTITGGSAFF. The full variable domain, completed using reference TRBV11-2 and TRBJ1-1, is EAGVAQSPRYKIIEKRQSVAFWCNPISGHATLYWYQQILGQGPKLLIQFQNNGVVDDSQLPKDRFSAERLKGVDSTLKIQPAKLEDSAVYLCASSTITGGSAFFGQGTRLTVV.

In this sample, this clonotype turned up many times. J is TRBJ2-5 and V is TRBV20-1, with D maybe TRBD1 (5 bases). Trimming shortened V by 6 bases and J by 4 bases, and 18 bases separated the two germline ends. CDR3 length: 14 amino acids. Looked up from germline, CDR1 is DFQATT and CDR2 is SNEGSKA (reference sequence). For the CDR3, the DNA is TGCAGTGCCACCTGGGCAGGGCGGACAGAGACCCAGTACTTC. It translates to CSATWAGRTETQYF.

The sample holds a few counts of this clonotype. The V and J genes are TRBV2 and TRBJ1-6; 10 nucleotides agree with TRBD1. The J segment lost 9 bases and the V segment lost 6 bases, leaving 5 bases of the junction unmatched. The CDR3 is 14 residues long. Germline V lookup: CDR1 SNHLY, CDR2 FYNNEI. The CDR3 protein is CASSLGTGVSPLHF. DNA of the CDR3: TGTGCCAGCAGCCTGGGGACAGGGGTTTCACCCCTCCACTTT.

A few counts support this clonotype. The chain couples TRBV12-1 to TRBJ1-5. TRBV12-1 is labeled a pseudogene. The CDR3 extends over 17 amino acids. The CDR3 loop reads CASSFVFLEYSNQPQHF. In nucleotides, the CDR3 is TGTGCCAGCAGCTTTGTTTTTCTCGAGTATAGCAATCAGCCCCAGCATTTT.

The gene calls are TRBV7-7 and TRBJ1-5; maybe TRBD1 (6 bases). The CDR3 is made up of 14 amino acids. CDR1 is SSHAT and CDR2 is FNYEAQ in the germline V gene (reference sequence). With 10 bases removed from V and 5 bases from J, the gap between germline ends came to 18 bases. The CDR3 DNA reads as TGTGCCACCCGCCCGGCGGGGGCCTATCAGCCCCAGCATTTT. Its translation: CATRPAGAYQPQHF. Based on the CDR3 plus reference TRBV7-7 and TRBJ1-5, the full variable domain is GAGVSQSPRYKVTKRGQDVTLRCDPISSHATLYWYQQALGQGPEFLTYFNYEAQPDKSGLPSDRFSAERPEGSISTLTIQRTEQRDSAMYRCATRPAGAYQPQHFGDGTRLSIL.

With respect to this clonotype: One end of the junction does not line up with germline, which may come from a read error. The chain links TRBV29-1 to TRBJ2-5; D uncertain. This CDR3 region has 11 residues. In germline, CDR1 is SQVTM, CDR2 ANQGSEA. The CDR3 reads CSVGPQETQDF. The CDR3 DNA sequence: TGCAGCGTCGGCCCTCAAGAGACCCAGGACTTC. Supplemented by reference TRBV29-1 and TRBJ2-5, the full variable domain reads SAVISQKPSRDICQRGTSLTIQCQVDSQVTMMFWYRQQPGQSLTLIATANQGSEATYESGFVIDKFPISRPNLTFSTLTVSNMSPEDSSIYLCSVGPQETQDFGPGTRLLVL.

This clonotype has more than one count but fewer than ten. J is TRBJ2-7 and V is TRBV7-8; 8 nucleotides align to TRBD2. The J call is in doubt because the DNA end fits TRBJ2-5 better. Germline CDR1 and CDR2: SGHVS and FQNEAQ. The CDR3 contains 14 residues. The CDR3 is CASSLAGTSGTQYF. DNA for the CDR3: TGTGCCAGCAGCTTGGCCGGGACTAGTGGGACCCAGTACTTC.

Of note for this clonotype: Being one base from a much bigger clone, this may be a read error. This chain joins TRBV9 and TRBJ2-1, with TRBD1 as a possible D gene (6 bases). The DNA end is more similar to TRBJ2-7, so the J call may be wrong. This CDR3 is built from 15 residues. The germline CDR1 and CDR2 sequences are SGDLS and YYNGEE. The CDR3, as DNA: TGTGCCAGCAGCGAAGGACAGAGCTCCTACAATGAGCAGTACTTC. Translated: CASSEGQSSYNEQYF.

In nucleotides, the CDR3 is TGTGCCAGCAGTAAGTGGAACACTGAAGCTTTCTTT. Its translation: CASSKWNTEAFF. J is TRBJ1-1 and V is TRBV25-1; no reliable D call. The V gene lost 5 bases and the J gene lost 1 base, with 5 bases spanning the gap. Germline V CDR1 and CDR2: MGHDK, SYGVNS. This CDR3 has 12 amino acids.

At least ten counts were recorded for this clonotype. The chain carries TRBV29-1 and TRBJ2-7, with a possible D match to TRBD2 (6 bases). V was pared by 3 bases and J by 3 bases, with 6 bases between. This CDR3 has 11 amino acids. The germline gives CDR1 SQVTM, CDR2 ANQGSEA. CDR3 protein: CSVDSGYEQYF. The CDR3 region has the DNA TGCAGCGTTGATAGCGGCTACGAGCAGTACTTC.

Points on this clonotype: A much larger clone lies a single base off, so this may be a read error. The chain joins TRBV12-3 or TRBV12-4 to TRBJ2-1; 7 bases match TRBD1. Judging by the DNA end, TRBJ2-7 fits better; the J call may be wrong. The CDR3 loop spans 15 amino acids. The CDR3 nucleotides read TGTGCCAGCAGTTTTGGGACAGCCACATACAATGAGCAGTACTTC. This gives the protein CASSFGTATYNEQYF.